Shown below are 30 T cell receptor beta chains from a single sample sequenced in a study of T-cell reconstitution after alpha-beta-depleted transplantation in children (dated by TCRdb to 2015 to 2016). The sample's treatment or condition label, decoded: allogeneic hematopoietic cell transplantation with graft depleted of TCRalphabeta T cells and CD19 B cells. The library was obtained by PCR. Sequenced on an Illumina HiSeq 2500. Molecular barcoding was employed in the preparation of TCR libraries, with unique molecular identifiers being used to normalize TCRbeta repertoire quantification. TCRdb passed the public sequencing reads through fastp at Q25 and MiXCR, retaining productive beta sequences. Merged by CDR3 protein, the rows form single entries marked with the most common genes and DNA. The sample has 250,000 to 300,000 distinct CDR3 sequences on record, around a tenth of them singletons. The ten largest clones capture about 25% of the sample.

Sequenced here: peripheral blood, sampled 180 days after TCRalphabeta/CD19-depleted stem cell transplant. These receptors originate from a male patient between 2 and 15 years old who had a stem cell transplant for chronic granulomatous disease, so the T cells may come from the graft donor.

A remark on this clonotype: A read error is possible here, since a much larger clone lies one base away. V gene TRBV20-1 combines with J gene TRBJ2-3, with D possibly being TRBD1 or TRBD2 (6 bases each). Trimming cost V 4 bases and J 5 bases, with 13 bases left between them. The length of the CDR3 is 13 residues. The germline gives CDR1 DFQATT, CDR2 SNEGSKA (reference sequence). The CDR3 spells CSANLGGIDTQYF. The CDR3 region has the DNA TGCAGTGCTAATTTGGGGGGCATAGATACGCAGTATTTT.

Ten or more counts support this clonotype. For the CDR3, the DNA is TGCAGTGCCATTGTCCGGACAGGGGCCACTGAAGCTTTCTTT. It specifies CSAIVRTGATEAFF. The gene calls are TRBV20-1 and TRBJ1-1; TRBD1 aligns across 9 bases. Germline V lookup: CDR1 DFQATT, CDR2 SNEGSKA (reference sequence). With 6 bases clipped from V and 4 bases from J, the junction kept 9 bases outside the gene matches. The CDR3 extends over 14 amino acids.

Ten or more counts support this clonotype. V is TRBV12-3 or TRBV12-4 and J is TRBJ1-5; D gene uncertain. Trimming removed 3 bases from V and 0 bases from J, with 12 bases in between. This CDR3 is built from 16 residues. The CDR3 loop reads CASSLYQALSNQPQHF. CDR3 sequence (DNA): TGTGCCAGCAGTTTGTATCAGGCCCTTAGCAATCAGCCCCAGCATTTT.

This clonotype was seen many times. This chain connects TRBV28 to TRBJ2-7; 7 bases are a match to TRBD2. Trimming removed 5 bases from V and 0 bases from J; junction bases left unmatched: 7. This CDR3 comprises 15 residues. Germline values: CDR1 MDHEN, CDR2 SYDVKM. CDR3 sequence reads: CASSVWEGGSYEQYF. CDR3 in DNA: TGTGCCAGCAGTGTGTGGGAGGGCGGCTCCTACGAGCAGTACTTC.

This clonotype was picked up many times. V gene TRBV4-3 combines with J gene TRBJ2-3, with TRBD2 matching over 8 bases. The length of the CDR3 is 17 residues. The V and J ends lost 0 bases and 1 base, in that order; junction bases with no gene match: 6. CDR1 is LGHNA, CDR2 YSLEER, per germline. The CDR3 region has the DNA TGCGCCAGCAGCCAAGATCCGGGGGGGGTTGGCACAGATACGCAGTATTTT. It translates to CASSQDPGGVGTDTQYF.

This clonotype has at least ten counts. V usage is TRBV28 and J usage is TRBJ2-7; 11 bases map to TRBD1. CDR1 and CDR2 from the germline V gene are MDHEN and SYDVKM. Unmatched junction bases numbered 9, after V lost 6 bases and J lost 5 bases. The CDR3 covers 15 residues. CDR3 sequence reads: CASRPRWTGGDEQYF. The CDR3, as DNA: TGTGCCAGCAGACCCCGATGGACAGGGGGCGACGAGCAGTACTTC.

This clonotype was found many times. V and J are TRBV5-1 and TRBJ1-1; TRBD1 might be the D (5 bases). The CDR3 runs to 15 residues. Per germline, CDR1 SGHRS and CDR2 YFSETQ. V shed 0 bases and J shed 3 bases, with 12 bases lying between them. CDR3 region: CASSLVGRVHTEAFF. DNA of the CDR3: TGCGCCAGCAGCTTGGTAGGCAGGGTGCACACTGAAGCTTTCTTT.

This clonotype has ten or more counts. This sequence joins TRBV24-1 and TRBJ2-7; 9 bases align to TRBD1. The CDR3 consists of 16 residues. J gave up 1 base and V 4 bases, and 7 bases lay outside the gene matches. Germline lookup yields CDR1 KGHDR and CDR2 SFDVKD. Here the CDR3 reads CATSDPAGTGSYEQYF. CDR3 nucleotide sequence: TGTGCCACCAGTGACCCTGCCGGGACAGGGTCCTACGAGCAGTACTTC.

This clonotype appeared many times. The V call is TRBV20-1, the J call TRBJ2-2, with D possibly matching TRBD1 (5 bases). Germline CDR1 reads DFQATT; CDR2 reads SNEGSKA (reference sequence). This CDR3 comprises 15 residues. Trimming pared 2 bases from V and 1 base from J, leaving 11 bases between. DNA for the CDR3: TGCAGTGCTAGAAAACTGACAGAGAACACCGGGGAGCTGTTTTTT. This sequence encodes CSARKLTENTGELFF.

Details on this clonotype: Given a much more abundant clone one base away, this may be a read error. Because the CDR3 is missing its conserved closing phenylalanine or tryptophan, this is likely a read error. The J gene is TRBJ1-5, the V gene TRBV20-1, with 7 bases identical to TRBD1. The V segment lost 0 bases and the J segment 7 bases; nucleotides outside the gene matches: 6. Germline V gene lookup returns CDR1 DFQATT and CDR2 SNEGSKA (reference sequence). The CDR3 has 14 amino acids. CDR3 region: CSARDTPGGQPQHI. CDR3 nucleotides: TGCAGTGCTAGAGATACGCCAGGGGGACAGCCCCAGCATATT.

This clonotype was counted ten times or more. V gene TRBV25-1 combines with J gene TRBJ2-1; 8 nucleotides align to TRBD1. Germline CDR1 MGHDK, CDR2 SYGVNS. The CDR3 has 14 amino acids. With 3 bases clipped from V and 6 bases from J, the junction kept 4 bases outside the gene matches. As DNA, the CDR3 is TGTGCCAGCAGTGACCTAGGACAGGGCAATGAGCAGTTCTTC. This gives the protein CASSDLGQGNEQFF.

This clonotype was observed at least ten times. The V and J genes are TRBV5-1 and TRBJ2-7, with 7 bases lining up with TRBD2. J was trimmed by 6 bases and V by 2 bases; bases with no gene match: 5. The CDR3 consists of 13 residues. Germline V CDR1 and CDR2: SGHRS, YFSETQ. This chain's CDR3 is CASSLREAGEQYF. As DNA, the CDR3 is TGCGCCAGCAGCTTACGGGAGGCCGGCGAGCAGTACTTC.

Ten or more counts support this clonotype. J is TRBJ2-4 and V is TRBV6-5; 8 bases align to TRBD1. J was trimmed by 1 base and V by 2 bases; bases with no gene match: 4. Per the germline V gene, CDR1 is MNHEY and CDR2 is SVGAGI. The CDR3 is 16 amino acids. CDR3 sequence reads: CASSYNWDRAKNIQYF. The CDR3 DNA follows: TGTGCCAGCAGTTACAACTGGGACAGGGCCAAAAACATTCAGTACTTC.

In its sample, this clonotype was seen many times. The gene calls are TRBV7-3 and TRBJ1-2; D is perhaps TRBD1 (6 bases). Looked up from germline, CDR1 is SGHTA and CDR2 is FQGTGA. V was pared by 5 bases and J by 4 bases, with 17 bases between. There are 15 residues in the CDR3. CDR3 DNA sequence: TGTGCCAGCAGCCAACAGGGAGGGTATGGCTATGGCTACACCTTC. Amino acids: CASSQQGGYGYGYTF. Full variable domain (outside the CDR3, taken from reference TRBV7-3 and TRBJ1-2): GAGVSQTPSNKVTEKGKYVELRCDPISGHTALYWYRQSLGQGPEFLIYFQGTGAADDSGLPNDRFFAVRPEGSVSTLKIQRTERGDSAVYLCASSQQGGYGYGYTFGSGTRLTVV.

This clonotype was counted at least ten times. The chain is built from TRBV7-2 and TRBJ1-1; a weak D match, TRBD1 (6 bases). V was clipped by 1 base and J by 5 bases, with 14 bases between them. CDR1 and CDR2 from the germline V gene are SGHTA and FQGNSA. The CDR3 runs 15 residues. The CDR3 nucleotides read TGTGCCAGCAGCTTAGAGCTGGGGGCGGTTACTGAAGCTTTCTTT. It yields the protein CASSLELGAVTEAFF.

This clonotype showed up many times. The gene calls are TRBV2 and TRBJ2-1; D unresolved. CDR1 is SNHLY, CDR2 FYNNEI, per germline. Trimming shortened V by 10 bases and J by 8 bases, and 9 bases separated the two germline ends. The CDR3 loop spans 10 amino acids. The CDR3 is CATLDHEQFF. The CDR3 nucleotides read TGTGCCACCCTCGACCATGAGCAGTTCTTC. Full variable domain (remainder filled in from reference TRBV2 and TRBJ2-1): EPEVTQTPSHQVTQMGQEVILRCVPISNHLYFYWYRQILGQKVEFLVSFYNNEISEKSEIFDDQFSVERPDGSNFTLKIRSTKLEDSAMYFCATLDHEQFFGPGTRLTVL.

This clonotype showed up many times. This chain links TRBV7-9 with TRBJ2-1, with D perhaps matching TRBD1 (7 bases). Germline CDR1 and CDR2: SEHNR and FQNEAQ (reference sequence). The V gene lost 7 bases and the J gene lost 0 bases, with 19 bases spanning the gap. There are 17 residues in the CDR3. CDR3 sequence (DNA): TGTGCCAGCAACCCCGGAGGGGGCGGAATCTCCTACAATGAGCAGTTCTTC. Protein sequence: CASNPGGGGISYNEQFF. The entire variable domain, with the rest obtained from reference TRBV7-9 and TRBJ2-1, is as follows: DTGVSQNPRHKITKRGQNVTFRCDPISEHNRLYWYRQTLGQGPEFLTYFQNEAQLEKSRLLSDRFSAERPKGSFSTLEIQRTEQGDSAMYLCASNPGGGGISYNEQFFGPGTRLTVL.

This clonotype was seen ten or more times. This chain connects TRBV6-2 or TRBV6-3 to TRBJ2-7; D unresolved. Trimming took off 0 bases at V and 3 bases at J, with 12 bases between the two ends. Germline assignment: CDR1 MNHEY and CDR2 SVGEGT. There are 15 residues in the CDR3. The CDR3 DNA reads TGTGCCAGCAGTTACTCTAGCACGGCTAACTACGAGCAGTACTTC. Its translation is CASSYSSTANYEQYF.

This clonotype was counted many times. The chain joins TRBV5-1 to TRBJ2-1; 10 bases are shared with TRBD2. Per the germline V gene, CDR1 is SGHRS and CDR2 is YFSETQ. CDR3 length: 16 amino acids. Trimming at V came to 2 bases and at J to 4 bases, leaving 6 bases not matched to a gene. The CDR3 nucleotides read TGCGCCAGCAGCTTAGGAGCGGGAGGGAGATACAATGAGCAGTTCTTC. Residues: CASSLGAGGRYNEQFF.

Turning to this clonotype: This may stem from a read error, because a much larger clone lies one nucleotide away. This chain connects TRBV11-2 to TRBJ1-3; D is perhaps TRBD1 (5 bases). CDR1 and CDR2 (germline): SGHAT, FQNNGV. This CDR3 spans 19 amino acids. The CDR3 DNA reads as TGTGCCAGCGGCTTAGGAGGGGCTGGAGCGCTCGGTCTTGGAAACACCATATATTTT. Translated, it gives CASGLGGAGALGLGNTIYF.

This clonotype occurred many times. The CDR3 is CASSEFFLGGGAEQFF. CDR3 DNA: TGTGCCAGCAGTGAATTCTTCTTGGGGGGAGGTGCTGAGCAGTTCTTC. The chain uses TRBV6-1 and TRBJ2-1, with a weak D call TRBD2 (6 bases). Germline-derived CDR1 and CDR2 are MNHNS and SASEGT. V was cut by 2 bases and J by 9 bases, with 20 bases left in between. CDR3 size: 16 residues.

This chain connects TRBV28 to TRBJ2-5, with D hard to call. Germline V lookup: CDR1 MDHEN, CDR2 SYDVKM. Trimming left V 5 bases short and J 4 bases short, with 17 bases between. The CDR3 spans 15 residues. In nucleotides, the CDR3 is TGTGCCAGCAGTCCCTCCCTAAAGCCCATAGAGACCCAGTACTTC. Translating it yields CASSPSLKPIETQYF.

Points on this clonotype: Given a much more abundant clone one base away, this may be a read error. The CDR3 coding sequence is TGCGCCGGCAGCTTGGGTCTGACTAGCACAGATACGCAGTATTTT. It encodes CAGSLGLTSTDTQYF. V and J are TRBV5-1 and TRBJ2-3; D remains unclear. Per germline, CDR1 SGHRS and CDR2 YFSETQ. CDR3 size: 15 residues.

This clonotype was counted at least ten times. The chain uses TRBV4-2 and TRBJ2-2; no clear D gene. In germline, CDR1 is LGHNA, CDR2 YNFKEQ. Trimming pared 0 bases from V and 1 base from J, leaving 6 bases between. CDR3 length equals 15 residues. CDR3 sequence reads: CASSQDLRNTGELFF. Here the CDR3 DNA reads TGTGCCAGCAGCCAAGATCTACGGAACACCGGGGAGCTGTTTTTT.

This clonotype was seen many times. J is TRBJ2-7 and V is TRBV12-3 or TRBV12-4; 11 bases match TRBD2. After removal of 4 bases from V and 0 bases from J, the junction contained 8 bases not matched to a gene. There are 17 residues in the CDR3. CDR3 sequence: CASSSFRTSGFSYEQYF. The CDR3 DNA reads TGTGCCAGCAGTTCATTTCGGACTAGCGGGTTCTCCTACGAGCAGTACTTC.

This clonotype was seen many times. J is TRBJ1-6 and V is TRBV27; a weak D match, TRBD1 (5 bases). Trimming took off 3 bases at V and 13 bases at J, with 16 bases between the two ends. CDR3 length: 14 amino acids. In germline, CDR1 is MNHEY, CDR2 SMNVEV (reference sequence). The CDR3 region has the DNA TGTGCCAGCAGTTTTGGCCAACCAGGGCGGCCCCTCCACTTT. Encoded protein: CASSFGQPGRPLHF.

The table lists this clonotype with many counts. The chain's CDR3 is CASSLYGTTGSSLNIQYF. Written as DNA, the CDR3 is TGTGCCAGCAGTTTATATGGCACGACAGGATCAAGCCTAAACATTCAGTACTTC. The chain joins TRBV27 to TRBJ2-4; D possibly corresponds to TRBD1 (6 bases). The CDR3 spans 18 residues. The germline V and J ends were trimmed by 1 base and 6 bases, with 22 bases remaining between them. CDR1 is MNHEY and CDR2 is SMNVEV in the germline V gene (reference sequence).

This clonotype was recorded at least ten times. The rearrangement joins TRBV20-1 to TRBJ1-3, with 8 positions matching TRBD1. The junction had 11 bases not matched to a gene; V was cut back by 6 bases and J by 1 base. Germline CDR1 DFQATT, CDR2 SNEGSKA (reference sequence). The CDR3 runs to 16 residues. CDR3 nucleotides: TGCAGTGCCCCACGTCCCGGGACAGGATCTGGAAACACCATATATTTT. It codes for CSAPRPGTGSGNTIYF.

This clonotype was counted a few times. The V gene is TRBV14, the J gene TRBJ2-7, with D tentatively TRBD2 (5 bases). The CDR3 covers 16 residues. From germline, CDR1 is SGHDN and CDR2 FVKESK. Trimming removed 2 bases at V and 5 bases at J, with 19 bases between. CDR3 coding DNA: TGTGCCAGCAGCCAACCCGAAGCGGTCCGTCGCAACGAGCAGTACTTC. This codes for CASSQPEAVRRNEQYF. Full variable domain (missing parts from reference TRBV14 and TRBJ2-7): EAGVTQFPSHSVIEKGQTVTLRCDPISGHDNLYWYRRVMGKEIKFLLHFVKESKQDESGMPNNRFLAERTGGTYSTLKVQPAELEDSGVYFCASSQPEAVRRNEQYFGPGTRLTVT.

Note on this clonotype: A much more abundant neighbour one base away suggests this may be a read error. The CDR3 DNA is TGCCCCAGCAGCCCGACGGGGATTGAGGGGAACACTGAAGCTTTCTTT. As protein: CPSSPTGIEGNTEAFF. V gene TRBV5-1 combines with J gene TRBJ1-1; unclear D gene. This CDR3 has 16 residues. The germline V gene encodes CDR1 SGHRS and CDR2 YFSETQ.